One sample yielded the 28 T cell receptor beta chains listed below, sequenced in a study of blood T cell repertoires in COVID-19. Here immunoSEQ multiplex PCR was the method, and the copy in TCRdb shows in-frame clones only, minus some. The table records about 250,000 clones, about 80% of them present only once. The sample was peripheral blood. The receptor source for this set is a man older than 75 with acute or convalescent COVID-19.

V and J are TRBV27 and TRBJ1-6; 8 bases are a match to TRBD1. V shed 8 bases, J shed 7 bases, and the junction held 13 bases outside the gene matches. CDR3 size: 16 residues. Germline V gene sequence: CDR1 MNHEY, CDR2 SMNVEV (reference sequence). CDR3 region: CASAGQGAPRNSPLHF. Written as DNA, the CDR3 is TGTGCCAGCGCTGGGCAGGGGGCGCCCCGAAATTCACCCCTCCACTTT.

The CDR3 DNA reads TGTGCCAGCAGTTACTCGAGAGGGGGCAGGCTGAATGAGCAGTTCTTC. Translation: CASSYSRGGRLNEQFF. J is TRBJ2-1 and V is TRBV6-5, with 7 positions matching TRBD1. This CDR3 region has 16 residues. Per germline, CDR1 MNHEY and CDR2 SVGAGI. Trimming cost V 0 bases and J 7 bases; bases outside gene matches: 9.

The chain uses TRBV10-3 and TRBJ1-5; 7 nucleotides line up with TRBD1. The V gene end was trimmed by 10 bases and the J gene end by 7 bases; junction bases not matched to a gene: 13. Germline CDR1 reads ENHRY; CDR2 reads SYGVKD. The CDR3 is made up of 14 amino acids. CDR3 nucleotide sequence: TGTGCCACCCGGGACAGCCCCGAGGGGCAGCCCCAGCATTTT. It encodes CATRDSPEGQPQHF.

The J gene is TRBJ1-1, the V gene TRBV5-1; D unresolved. The CDR3 is 13 amino acids. Germline V gives CDR1 SGHRS, CDR2 YFSETQ. Trimming removed 1 base at V and 7 bases at J, with 11 bases between. The CDR3 is CASSLPDKFEAFF. The CDR3 nucleotides read TGCGCCAGCAGCTTGCCTGACAAATTTGAAGCTTTCTTT.

The V call is TRBV3-1 (or the pseudogene TRBV3-2), the J call TRBJ2-1; 10 bases line up with TRBD1. This CDR3 is built from 13 residues. Germline V lookup: CDR1 LGHDT, CDR2 YNNKEL (reference sequence). The V gene end was trimmed by 8 bases and the J gene end by 6 bases; junction bases not matched to a gene: 4. This CDR3 is CASGDRGPNEQFF. The CDR3 nucleotides are TGTGCCAGCGGCGACAGGGGGCCCAATGAGCAGTTCTTC.

The chain has TRBV18 and TRBJ1-1; 8 bases agree with TRBD1. The CDR3 is 14 amino acids. Germline assignment: CDR1 KGHSH and CDR2 LQKENI. The junction had 5 bases not matched to a gene; V was cut back by 8 bases and J by 0 bases. CDR3 residues: CASTRTGMNTEAFF. The CDR3 nucleotides are TGTGCCAGCACGAGGACAGGGATGAACACTGAAGCTTTCTTT.

This chain joins TRBV30 and TRBJ1-3, with 7 bases fitting TRBD1. CDR1 GTSNPN and CDR2 SVGIG come from the germline V gene (reference sequence). The CDR3 runs to 13 residues. V dropped 3 bases and J dropped 8; count of bases not matched to a gene: 7. In DNA form, the CDR3 reads TGTGCCTGGAGGCCCCAGGGGGACTACACCATATATTTT. Translating gives CAWRPQGDYTIYF.

This chain connects TRBV19 to TRBJ1-4, with 10 bases identical to TRBD1. The CDR3 contains 15 residues. The germline gives CDR1 LNHDA, CDR2 SQIVND (reference sequence). The V segment lost 5 bases and the J segment 6 bases; nucleotides outside the gene matches: 6. The CDR3 loop reads CASSVIGTGDEKLFF. The CDR3 bases are TGTGCCAGTAGTGTAATCGGGACAGGGGATGAAAAACTGTTTTTT.

V is TRBV6-5 and J is TRBJ1-4; a possible D gene is TRBD1 (6 bases). Germline lookup yields CDR1 MNHEY and CDR2 SVGAGI. The germline V and J ends were trimmed by 5 bases and 7 bases, with 17 bases remaining between them. The CDR3 is 15 residues long. The CDR3 spells CASSPTGRLGEKLFF. The CDR3 bases are TGTGCCAGCAGTCCTACAGGGCGGTTGGGTGAAAAACTGTTTTTT.

The sample holds a few counts of this clone. V and J are TRBV10-1 and TRBJ1-4, with TRBD1 matching 10 bases. The CDR3 has 15 residues. The ends lost 3 bases at V and 10 bases at J; junction bases unmatched: 8. Germline V gene lookup returns CDR1 WNHNN and CDR2 SYGVQD (reference sequence). The CDR3 sequence: CASSDSGTGVGKLFF. The CDR3, as DNA: TGCGCCAGCAGTGACTCCGGGACAGGGGTTGGAAAACTGTTTTTT.

The chain uses TRBV4-1 and TRBJ2-7; 8 bases are a match to TRBD2. CDR3 length: 19 amino acids. V lost 3 bases and J lost 5; bases outside the gene matches: 21. In germline, CDR1 is MGHRA, CDR2 YSYEKL. This CDR3 is CASSHHRGRKGRQGNEQYF. The CDR3 DNA follows: TGCGCCAGCAGCCACCACCGCGGGAGGAAGGGACGGCAAGGGAACGAGCAGTACTTC.

This clone was observed once. The sample has other DNA sequences that encode this CDR3 too. This chain connects TRBV19 to TRBJ2-7; the match to TRBD1 covers 8 bases. The germline V gene has CDR1 LNHDA and CDR2 SQIVND (reference sequence). Trimming took 1 base from V and 3 from J; bases not matched to a gene: 5. The length of the CDR3 is 15 residues. CDR3 nucleotides: TGTGCCAGTAGTATAGCCGCGACAGGGGACTACGAGCAGTACTTC. It specifies CASSIAATGDYEQYF.

V gene TRBV18 combines with J gene TRBJ2-6, with 9 positions matching TRBD2. Per germline, CDR1 KGHSH and CDR2 LQKENI. The J segment lost 2 bases and the V segment lost 2 bases, leaving 7 bases of the junction unmatched. The CDR3 sequence is 18 residues long. The CDR3 sequence: CASSPGRGRATGANVLTF. CDR3 nucleotides: TGTGCCAGCTCACCAGGGCGCGGGAGGGCCACTGGGGCCAACGTCCTGACTTTC.

The chain is built from TRBV9 and TRBJ1-2; 8 bases map to TRBD1. CDR3 length: 15 residues. With V trimmed by 2 bases and J by 4 bases, 7 bases remained unmatched. CDR1 is SGDLS and CDR2 is YYNGEE in the germline V gene. CDR3 in amino acids: CASSVGTGIFYGYTF. As DNA, the CDR3 is TGTGCCAGCAGCGTTGGGACAGGTATATTCTATGGCTACACCTTC.

This clone showed up just once. The chain couples TRBV6-2 or TRBV6-3 to TRBJ2-2; 9 bases are a match to TRBD1. The CDR3 extends over 15 amino acids. Germline trimming cut 6 bases from V and 5 bases from J; bases unmatched to any gene: 7. The V gene's germline CDR1 is MNHEY and CDR2 SVGEGT. The CDR3 sequence: CASSLGQGRTGELFF. For the CDR3, the DNA is TGTGCCAGCAGCCTAGGACAGGGGAGAACCGGGGAGCTGTTTTTT.

The chain has TRBV7-9 and TRBJ1-6, with TRBD1 matching 8 bases. The trim removed 5 bases at V and 6 bases at J, leaving 6 bases unmatched. The germline V gene has CDR1 SEHNR and CDR2 FQNEAQ (reference sequence). CDR3 length equals 15 residues. The CDR3 nucleotides read TGTGCCAGCAGCCCTCAGACAGGGGTTAATTCACCCCTCCACTTT. Translation gives CASSPQTGVNSPLHF.

The chain links TRBV7-9 to TRBJ1-2; D call uncertain. This CDR3 region has 12 residues. CDR1 SEHNR and CDR2 FQNEAQ come from the germline V gene (reference sequence). Deletions cut 5 bases from V and 6 bases from J, with 10 bases between. The CDR3 nucleotides are TGTGCCAGCAGCCGGGGATACAATGGCTACACCTTC. This translates into CASSRGYNGYTF.

This clone was seen a single time. The chain combines TRBV4-2 with TRBJ2-7; D is unclear. CDR3 length: 16 residues. Trimming left V 0 bases short and J 2 bases short, with 14 bases between. Per germline, CDR1 LGHNA and CDR2 YNFKEQ. The CDR3: CASSQDGGSLTYEQYF. In DNA form, the CDR3 reads TGTGCCAGCAGCCAAGATGGCGGAAGTTTAACCTACGAGCAGTACTTC.

The rearrangement uses TRBV4-1 and TRBJ2-7; D may be TRBD1 (5 bases). This CDR3 comprises 16 residues. CDR1 MGHRA and CDR2 YSYEKL come from the germline V gene. V was pared by 0 bases and J by 3 bases, with 15 bases between. In DNA form, the CDR3 reads TGCGCCAGCAGCCAAGATCAAGGGGCGCGGTTCTACGAGCAGTACTTC. It specifies CASSQDQGARFYEQYF.

V is TRBV7-9 and J is TRBJ1-2, with D uncertain. CDR1 is SEHNR, CDR2 FQNEAQ, per germline (reference sequence). V was clipped by 1 base and J by 0 bases, with 15 bases between them. There are 17 residues in the CDR3. The CDR3 region is CASSLGGGTVSNYGYTF. In nucleotides, the CDR3 is TGTGCCAGCAGCTTAGGGGGAGGAACTGTTTCTAACTATGGCTACACCTTC. Variable domain in full (rest from reference TRBV7-9 and TRBJ1-2): DTGVSQNPRHKITKRGQNVTFRCDPISEHNRLYWYRQTLGQGPEFLTYFQNEAQLEKSRLLSDRFSAERPKGSFSTLEIQRTEQGDSAMYLCASSLGGGTVSNYGYTFGSGTRLTVV.

The chain carries TRBV23-1 and TRBJ2-7; TRBD1 agrees at 7 bases. TRBV23-1 is recorded as an ORF, its role being uncertain. This CDR3 is 14 amino acids long. Trimming removed 4 bases from V and 2 bases from J; junction bases left unmatched: 5. The CDR3 loop is CASSLQGDPYEQYF. As DNA, the CDR3 is TGCGCCAGCAGTCTCCAGGGGGACCCCTACGAGCAGTACTTC.

The V call is TRBV5-1, the J call TRBJ2-4; 10 nucleotides align to TRBD1. Germline V gene sequence: CDR1 SGHRS, CDR2 YFSETQ. Trimming took 3 bases from V and 6 from J; bases not matched to a gene: 6. This CDR3 is 15 amino acids long. The CDR3 sequence is CASSSSTGGGNIQYF. DNA of the CDR3: TGCGCCAGCAGCTCCTCGACAGGGGGCGGAAACATTCAGTACTTC.

The chain is built from TRBV5-4 and TRBJ1-2, with 8 bases that match TRBD1. CDR3 length: 14 residues. Per germline, CDR1 SGHNT and CDR2 YYREEE (reference sequence). After removal of 4 bases from V and 4 bases from J, the junction contained 6 bases not matched to a gene. Here the CDR3 reads CASSARQGIYGYTF. The CDR3, as DNA: TGTGCCAGCAGCGCGCGACAGGGGATCTATGGCTACACCTTC.

The chain is built from TRBV27 and TRBJ2-5, with 9 nucleotides matching TRBD1. Trimming cost V 6 bases and J 4 bases; bases outside gene matches: 9. Germline assignment: CDR1 MNHEY and CDR2 SMNVEV (reference sequence). The CDR3 consists of 15 residues. CDR3 nucleotide sequence: TGTGCCAGCAGCAACCCGGACAGGGGAGGAGAGACCCAGTACTTC. Translated: CASSNPDRGGETQYF.

The genes are TRBV3-1 (or the pseudogene TRBV3-2) and TRBJ2-1; no definite D call. V was pared by 5 bases and J by 8 bases, with 7 bases between. This CDR3 is built from 11 residues. Germline V gene lookup returns CDR1 LGHDT and CDR2 YNNKEL (reference sequence). Here the CDR3 DNA reads TGTGCCAGCAGCGACATCGATGAGCAGTTCTTC. It is translated as CASSDIDEQFF.

The J gene is TRBJ1-1, the V gene TRBV10-3; D is undetermined. Per germline, CDR1 ENHRY and CDR2 SYGVKD. This CDR3 comprises 15 residues. Trimming removed 5 bases from V and 7 bases from J, with 20 bases in between. The CDR3 region has the DNA TGTGCCATCAGTCTCTCTAGGGAGGGTCGAAATGAAGCTTTCTTT. Its translation is CAISLSREGRNEAFF.

The CDR3 is CASSLAGGKNEQFF. The DNA for the CDR3 is TGTGCCAGCAGCTTAGCGGGAGGGAAGAATGAGCAGTTCTTC. V gene TRBV7-9 combines with J gene TRBJ2-1, with 7 bases lining up with TRBD2. Germline V gene sequence: CDR1 SEHNR, CDR2 FQNEAQ (reference sequence). The J segment lost 7 bases and the V segment lost 0 bases, leaving 3 bases of the junction unmatched. The CDR3 consists of 14 residues.

The J gene is TRBJ2-7, the V gene TRBV18; D might be TRBD1 (6 bases). Trimming left V 3 bases short and J 1 base short, with 13 bases between. This CDR3 comprises 15 residues. In germline, CDR1 is KGHSH, CDR2 LQKENI. The CDR3 DNA reads as TGTGCCAGCTCACCCACAGGGATCCCATCCTACGAGCAGTACTTC. As protein: CASSPTGIPSYEQYF. The full variable domain, its missing parts supplied by reference TRBV18 and TRBJ2-7, is NAGVMQNPRHLVRRRGQEARLRCSPMKGHSHVYWYRQLPEEGLKFMVYLQKENIIDESGMPKERFSAEFPKEGPSILRIQQVVRGDSAAYFCASSPTGIPSYEQYFGPGTRLTVT.